A selection of T cell receptor beta chains follows, all from one sample in a study of cytomegalovirus exposure and HLA in healthy donors. Here immunoSEQ multiplex PCR was the method, and the copy in TCRdb shows in-frame clones only, minus some. The sample contains around 33,000 clones, approximately 79% of which appear only once. Sequencing used PBMCs. These receptor sequences come from a woman under 40 in good health and CMV-seropositive. CDR3s include the opening cysteine and the closing phenylalanine or tryptophan. D genes are given only for firm matches.

d_gene,j_gene,v_gene,CDR3aa
TRBD2,TRBJ2-2,TRBV9,CASSPGLAGGAGELFF
TRBD1,TRBJ1-1,TRBV6-1,CASSESTGGITEAFF
.,TRBJ1-1,TRBV18,CASSPQGMNTEAFF
.,TRBJ1-5,TRBV19,CASSVFGQLYSNQPQHF
.,TRBJ1-1,TRBV30,CAWTYRRLNTEAFF
TRBD2,TRBJ2-5,TRBV5-1,CASSLAGGGDFQETQYF
TRBD2,TRBJ2-3,TRBV7-9,CSSSLLAGVSTDTQYF
.,TRBJ1-1,TRBV5-4,CASGGGVGNAFF
.,TRBJ1-1,TRBV15,CATGHGNTEAFF
TRBD2,TRBJ2-1,TRBV28,CASSITGTSSHNEQFF
.,TRBJ1-2,TRBV6-1,CASSGSSYGYTF
.,TRBJ2-2,TRBV5-4,CASSLGGLNTGELFF
.,TRBJ2-2,TRBV25-1,CASSSRGRGGELFF
TRBD1,TRBJ1-3,TRBV7-8,CASSSLDRGGNTIYF
.,TRBJ2-5,TRBV29-1,CSVVGGQETQYF
TRBD1,TRBJ2-7,TRBV27,CASSATGFGEQYF
TRBD2,TRBJ2-2,TRBV7-9,CSSSPHLGLAGGIGELFF
TRBD2,TRBJ2-1,TRBV2,CASSTSGNEQFF
TRBD2,TRBJ2-5,TRBV2,CASRSEASGKETQYF
TRBD2,TRBJ2-7,TRBV28,CASRTTSGRVGEQYF
.,TRBJ1-1,TRBV29-1,CSVERQGGGTEAFF
TRBD1,TRBJ1-4,TRBV30,CAWNSGQGEEKLFF
.,TRBJ2-1,TRBV18,CASSPQAGGGFGEQFF
.,TRBJ2-7,TRBV19,CASADSAYEQYF
.,TRBJ2-1,TRBV4-2,CASSQDVTQADEQFF
.,TRBJ2-2,TRBV6-1,CASIPGDITGELFF
TRBD1,TRBJ2-2,TRBV19,CASSIRQGIGTGELFF
TRBD1,TRBJ2-1,TRBV10-3,CAISTGDEQFF
.,TRBJ2-7,TRBV28,CASSVVTYEQYF
TRBD1,TRBJ1-4,TRBV5-1,CASTFQTGGEGFNEKLFF
TRBD1,TRBJ1-2,TRBV6-5,CASSYSTGRTNYGYTF
.,TRBJ1-1,TRBV5-1,CASSSGSQATEAFF
TRBD2,TRBJ2-3,TRBV10-2,CASSDWSSGSTDTQYF
.,TRBJ1-1,TRBV6-1,CASSRDTSYTEAFF
.,TRBJ1-4,TRBV6-5,CASSSGYGGEKLFF
.,TRBJ2-1,TRBV28,CASSSPGQSYNEQFF
TRBD1,TRBJ2-5,TRBV7-6,CASSLETGISKGQYF
TRBD1,TRBJ1-2,TRBV6-4,CASSPPQGAKNYGYTF
TRBD2,TRBJ2-1,TRBV19,CASMAGTRGKDEQFF
.,TRBJ2-3,TRBV20-1,CSASQGRPQYF